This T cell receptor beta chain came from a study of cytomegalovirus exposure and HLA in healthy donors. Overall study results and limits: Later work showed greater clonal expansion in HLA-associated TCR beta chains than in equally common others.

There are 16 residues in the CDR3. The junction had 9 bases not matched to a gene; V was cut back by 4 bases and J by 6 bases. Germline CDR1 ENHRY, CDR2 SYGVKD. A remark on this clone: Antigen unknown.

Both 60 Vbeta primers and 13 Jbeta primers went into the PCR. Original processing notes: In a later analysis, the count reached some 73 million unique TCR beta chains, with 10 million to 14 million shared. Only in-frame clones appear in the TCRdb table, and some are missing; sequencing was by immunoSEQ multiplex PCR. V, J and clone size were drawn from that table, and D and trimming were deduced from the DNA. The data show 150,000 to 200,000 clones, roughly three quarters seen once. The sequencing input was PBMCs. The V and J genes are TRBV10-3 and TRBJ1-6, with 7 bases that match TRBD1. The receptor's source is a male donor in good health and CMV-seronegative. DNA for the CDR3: TGTGCCATCAGTGCAGCCCGGACAGGTCTTAATTCACCCCTCCACTTT. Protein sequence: CAISAARTGLNSPLHF.